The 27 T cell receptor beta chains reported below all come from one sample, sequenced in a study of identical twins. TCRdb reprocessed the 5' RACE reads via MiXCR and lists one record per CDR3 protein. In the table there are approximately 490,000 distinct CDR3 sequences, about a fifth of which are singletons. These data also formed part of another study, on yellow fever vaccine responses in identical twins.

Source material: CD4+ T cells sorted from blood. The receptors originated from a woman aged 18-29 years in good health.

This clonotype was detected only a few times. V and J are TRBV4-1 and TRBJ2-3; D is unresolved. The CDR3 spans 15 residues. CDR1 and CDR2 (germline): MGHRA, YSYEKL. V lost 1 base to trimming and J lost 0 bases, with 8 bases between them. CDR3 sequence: CASSQVLVSTDTQYF. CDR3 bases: TGCGCCAGCAGCCAAGTTTTGGTCAGCACAGATACGCAGTATTTT.

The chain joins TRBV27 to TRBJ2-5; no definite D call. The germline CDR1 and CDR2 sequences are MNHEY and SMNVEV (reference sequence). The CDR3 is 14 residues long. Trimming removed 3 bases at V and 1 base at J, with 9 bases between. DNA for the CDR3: TGTGCCAGCAGTTTCCACATCCTCCAAGAGACCCAGTACTTC. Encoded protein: CASSFHILQETQYF.

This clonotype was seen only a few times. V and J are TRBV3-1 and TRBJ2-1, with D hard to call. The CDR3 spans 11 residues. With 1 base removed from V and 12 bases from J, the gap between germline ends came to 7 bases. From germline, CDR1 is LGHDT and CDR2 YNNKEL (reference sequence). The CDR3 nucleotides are TGTGCCAGCAGCCAAGTCGAACGGCAGTTCTTC. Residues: CASSQVERQFF.

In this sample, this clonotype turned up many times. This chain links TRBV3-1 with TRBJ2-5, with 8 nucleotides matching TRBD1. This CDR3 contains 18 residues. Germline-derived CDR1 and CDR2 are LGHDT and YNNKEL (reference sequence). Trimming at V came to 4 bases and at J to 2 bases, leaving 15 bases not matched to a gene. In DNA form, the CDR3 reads TGTGCCAGCAGCCCCACGGCCTCCGGGACAGGTAGACAAGAGACCCAGTACTTC. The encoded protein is CASSPTASGTGRQETQYF.

In DNA, the CDR3 is TGTGCCAGCAGCTACGGACAGGGCCACTCCTACGAGCAGTACTTC. This encodes CASSYGQGHSYEQYF. V is TRBV7-9 and J is TRBJ2-7, with TRBD1 matching 8 bases. The germline V gene encodes CDR1 SEHNR and CDR2 FQNEAQ (reference sequence). Germline trimming cut 4 bases from V and 0 bases from J; bases unmatched to any gene: 5. CDR3 length equals 15 residues.

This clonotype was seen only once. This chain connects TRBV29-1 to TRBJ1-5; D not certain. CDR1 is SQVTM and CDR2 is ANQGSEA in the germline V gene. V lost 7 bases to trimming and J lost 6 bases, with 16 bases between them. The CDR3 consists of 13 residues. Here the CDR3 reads CSGLTVEGQPQHF. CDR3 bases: TGCAGCGGTTTAACGGTTGAGGGTCAGCCCCAGCATTTT.

DNA for the CDR3: TGTGCCAGCTCACAGGACTGGGAAGAGACCCAGTACTTC. Residues: CASSQDWEETQYF. This rearrangement joins TRBV6-1 to TRBJ2-5; D is perhaps TRBD1 or TRBD2 (5 bases each). Germline values: CDR1 MNHNS, CDR2 SASEGT. Trimming took 8 bases from V and 3 from J, leaving 13 bases between them. This CDR3 comprises 13 residues.

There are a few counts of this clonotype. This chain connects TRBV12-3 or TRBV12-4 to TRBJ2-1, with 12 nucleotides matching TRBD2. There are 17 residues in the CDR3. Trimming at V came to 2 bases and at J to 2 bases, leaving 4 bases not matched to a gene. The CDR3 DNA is TGTGCCAGCAGTTTATTTCCTAGCGGGGGGGCCTACAATGAGCAGTTCTTC. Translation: CASSLFPSGGAYNEQFF.

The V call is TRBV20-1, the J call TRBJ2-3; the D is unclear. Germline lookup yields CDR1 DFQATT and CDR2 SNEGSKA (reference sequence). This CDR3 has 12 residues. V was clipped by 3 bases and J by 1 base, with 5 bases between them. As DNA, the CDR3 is TGCAGTGCTAGGGACCGCACAGATACGCAGTATTTT. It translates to CSARDRTDTQYF.

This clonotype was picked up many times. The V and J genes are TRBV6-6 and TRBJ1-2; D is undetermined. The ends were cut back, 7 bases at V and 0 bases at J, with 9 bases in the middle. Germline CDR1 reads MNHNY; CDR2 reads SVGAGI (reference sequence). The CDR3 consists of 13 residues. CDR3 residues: CASTPLANYGYTF. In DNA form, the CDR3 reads TGTGCCAGCACCCCCCTAGCTAACTATGGCTACACCTTC.

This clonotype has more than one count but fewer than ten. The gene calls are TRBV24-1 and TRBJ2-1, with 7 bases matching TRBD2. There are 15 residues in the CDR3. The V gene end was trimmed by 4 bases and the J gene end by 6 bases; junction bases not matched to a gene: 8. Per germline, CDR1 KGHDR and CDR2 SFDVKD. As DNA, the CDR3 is TGTGCCACCAGTGAGGGCGGGAGCCCAGGCAATGAGCAGTTCTTC. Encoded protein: CATSEGGSPGNEQFF.

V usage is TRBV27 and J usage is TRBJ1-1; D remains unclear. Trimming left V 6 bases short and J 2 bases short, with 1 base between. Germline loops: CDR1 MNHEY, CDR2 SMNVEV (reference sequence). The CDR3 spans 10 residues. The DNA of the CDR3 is TGTGCCAGCAGAAACACTGAAGCTTTCTTT. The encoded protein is CASRNTEAFF.

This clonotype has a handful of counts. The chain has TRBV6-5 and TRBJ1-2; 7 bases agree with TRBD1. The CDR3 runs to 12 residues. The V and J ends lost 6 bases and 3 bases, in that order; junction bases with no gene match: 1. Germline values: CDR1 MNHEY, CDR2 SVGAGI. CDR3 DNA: TGTGCCAGCAGGACAGGGTACTATGGCTACACCTTC. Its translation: CASRTGYYGYTF.

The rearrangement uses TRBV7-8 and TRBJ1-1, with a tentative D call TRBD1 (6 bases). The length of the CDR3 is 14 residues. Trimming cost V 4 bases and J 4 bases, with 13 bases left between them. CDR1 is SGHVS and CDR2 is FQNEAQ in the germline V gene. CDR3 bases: TGTGCCAGCAGCTCAAACAGGGTTTCCACTGAAGCTTTCTTT. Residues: CASSSNRVSTEAFF. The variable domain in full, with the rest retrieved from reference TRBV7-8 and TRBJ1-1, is GAGVSQSPRYKVAKRGQDVALRCDPISGHVSLFWYQQALGQGPEFLTYFQNEAQLDKSGLPSDRFFAERPEGSVSTLKIQRTQQEDSAVYLCASSSNRVSTEAFFGQGTRLTVV.

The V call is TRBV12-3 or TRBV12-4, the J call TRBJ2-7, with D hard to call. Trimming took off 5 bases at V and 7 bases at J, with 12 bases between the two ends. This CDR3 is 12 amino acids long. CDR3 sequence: CASSPTDREQYF. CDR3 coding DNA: TGTGCCAGCAGTCCGACTGATAGGGAGCAGTACTTC.

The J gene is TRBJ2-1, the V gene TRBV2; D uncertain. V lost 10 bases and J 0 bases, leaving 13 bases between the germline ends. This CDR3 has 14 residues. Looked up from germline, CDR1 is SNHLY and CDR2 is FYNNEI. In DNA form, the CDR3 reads TGTGCCATCCAAAGGTGGAGCTCCTACAATGAGCAGTTCTTC. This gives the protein CAIQRWSSYNEQFF.

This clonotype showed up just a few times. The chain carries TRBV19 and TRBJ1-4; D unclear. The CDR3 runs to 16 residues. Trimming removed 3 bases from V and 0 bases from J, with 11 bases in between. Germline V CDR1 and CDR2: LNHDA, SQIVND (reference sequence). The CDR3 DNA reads TGTGCCAGTAGTATCGGATTAGGAACAACTAATGAAAAACTGTTTTTT. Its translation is CASSIGLGTTNEKLFF.

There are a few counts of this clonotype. This chain's CDR3 is CASSLGLKGSTNEKLFF. Here the CDR3 DNA reads TGCGCCAGCAGCTTGGGACTTAAGGGTTCAACTAATGAAAAACTGTTTTTT. The chain has TRBV5-1 and TRBJ1-4; D call uncertain. V lost 0 bases and J lost 0, with 12 bases in between. The CDR3 contains 17 residues. CDR1 and CDR2 from the germline V gene are SGHRS and YFSETQ.

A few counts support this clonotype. This CDR3 reads CAISSVRTSGKQETQYF. DNA of the CDR3: TGTGCCATCAGTTCCGTACGGACTAGCGGGAAGCAAGAGACCCAGTACTTC. The V gene is TRBV10-3, the J gene TRBJ2-5, with 12 bases matching TRBD2. Trimming took 5 bases from V and 2 from J; bases not matched to a gene: 9. Germline assignment: CDR1 ENHRY and CDR2 SYGVKD. The CDR3 runs 17 residues.

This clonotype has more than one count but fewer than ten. CDR3 bases: TGTGCCAGCAGTTCCCAGGGGGTCACTGAAGCTTTCTTT. Protein product: CASSSQGVTEAFF. V is TRBV6-6 and J is TRBJ1-1; 7 bases are shared with TRBD1. CDR1 and CDR2 (germline): MNHNY, SVGAGI (reference sequence). V lost 4 bases to trimming and J lost 4 bases; unmatched junction nucleotides: 3. The CDR3 loop spans 13 amino acids.

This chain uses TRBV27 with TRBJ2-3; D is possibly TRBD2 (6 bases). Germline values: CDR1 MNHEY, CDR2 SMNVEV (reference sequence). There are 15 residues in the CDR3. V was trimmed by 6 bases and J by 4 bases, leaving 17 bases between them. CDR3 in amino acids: CASSPFGGRPDTQYF. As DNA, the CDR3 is TGTGCCAGCAGCCCTTTCGGGGGACGGCCAGATACGCAGTATTTT.

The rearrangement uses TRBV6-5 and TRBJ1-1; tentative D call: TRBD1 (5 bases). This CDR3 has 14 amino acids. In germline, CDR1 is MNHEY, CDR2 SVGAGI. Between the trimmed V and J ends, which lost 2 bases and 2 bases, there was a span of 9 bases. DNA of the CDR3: TGTGCCAGCAGTTACGGAGGGGATAACACTGAAGCTTTCTTT. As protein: CASSYGGDNTEAFF.

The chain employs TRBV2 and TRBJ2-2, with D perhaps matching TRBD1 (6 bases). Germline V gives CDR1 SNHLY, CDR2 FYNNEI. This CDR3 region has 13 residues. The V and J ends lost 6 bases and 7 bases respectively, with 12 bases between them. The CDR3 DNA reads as TGTGCCAGCAGCGGACAGTTCGACGGGGAGCTGTTTTTT. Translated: CASSGQFDGELFF.

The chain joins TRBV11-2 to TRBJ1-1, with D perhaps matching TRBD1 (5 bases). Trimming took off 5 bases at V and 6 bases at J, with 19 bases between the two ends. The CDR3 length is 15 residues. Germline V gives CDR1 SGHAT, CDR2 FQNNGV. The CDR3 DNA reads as TGTGCCAGCAGCCGCTCGGTGGGGGGAACGGCTGAAGCTTTCTTT. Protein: CASSRSVGGTAEAFF. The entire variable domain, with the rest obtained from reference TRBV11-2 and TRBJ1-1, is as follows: EAGVAQSPRYKIIEKRQSVAFWCNPISGHATLYWYQQILGQGPKLLIQFQNNGVVDDSQLPKDRFSAERLKGVDSTLKIQPAKLEDSAVYLCASSRSVGGTAEAFFGQGTRLTVV.

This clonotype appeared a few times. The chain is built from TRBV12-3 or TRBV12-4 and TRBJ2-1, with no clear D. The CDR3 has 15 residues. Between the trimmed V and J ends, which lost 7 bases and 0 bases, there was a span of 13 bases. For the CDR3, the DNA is TGTGCCAGCACACGCGCACGAAGCTCCTACAATGAGCAGTTCTTC. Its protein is CASTRARSSYNEQFF.

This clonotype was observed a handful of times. Written as DNA, the CDR3 is TGTGCCACCCATCACAACAGGAGGCATTCACCCCTCCACTTT. It specifies CATHHNRRHSPLHF. The V and J genes are TRBV24-1 and TRBJ1-6, with a possible D match to TRBD1 (5 bases). Germline V CDR1 and CDR2: KGHDR, SFDVKD. The V end lost 9 bases, the J end lost 8 bases, and 16 bases lay between the germline ends. This CDR3 region has 14 residues.

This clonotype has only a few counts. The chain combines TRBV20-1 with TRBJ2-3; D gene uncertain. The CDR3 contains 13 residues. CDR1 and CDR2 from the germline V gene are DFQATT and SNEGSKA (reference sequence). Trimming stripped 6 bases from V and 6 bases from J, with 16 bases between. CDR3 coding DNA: TGCAGTGCGGTTCCGGGTCCCGCCGATACGCAGTATTTT. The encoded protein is CSAVPGPADTQYF.